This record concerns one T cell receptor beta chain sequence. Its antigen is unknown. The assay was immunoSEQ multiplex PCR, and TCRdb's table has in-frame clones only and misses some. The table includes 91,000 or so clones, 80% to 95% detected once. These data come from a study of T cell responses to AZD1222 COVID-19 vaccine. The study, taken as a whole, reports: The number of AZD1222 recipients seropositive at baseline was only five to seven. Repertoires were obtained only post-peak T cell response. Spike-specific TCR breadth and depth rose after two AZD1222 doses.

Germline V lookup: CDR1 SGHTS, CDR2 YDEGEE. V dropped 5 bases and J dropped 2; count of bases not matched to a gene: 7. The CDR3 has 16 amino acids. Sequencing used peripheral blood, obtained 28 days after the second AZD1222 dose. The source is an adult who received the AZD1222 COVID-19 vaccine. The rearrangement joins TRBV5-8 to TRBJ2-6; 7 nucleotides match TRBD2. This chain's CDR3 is CASRRTRSPGANVLTF. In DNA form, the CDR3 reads TGTGCCAGCAGGAGGACTAGATCCCCTGGGGCCAACGTCCTGACTTTC. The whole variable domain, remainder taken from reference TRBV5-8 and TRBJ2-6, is EAGVTQSPTHLIKTRGQQATLRCSPISGHTSVYWYQQALGLGLQFLLWYDEGEERNRGNFPPRFSGRQFPNYSSELNVNALELEDSALYLCASRRTRSPGANVLTFGAGSRLTVL.